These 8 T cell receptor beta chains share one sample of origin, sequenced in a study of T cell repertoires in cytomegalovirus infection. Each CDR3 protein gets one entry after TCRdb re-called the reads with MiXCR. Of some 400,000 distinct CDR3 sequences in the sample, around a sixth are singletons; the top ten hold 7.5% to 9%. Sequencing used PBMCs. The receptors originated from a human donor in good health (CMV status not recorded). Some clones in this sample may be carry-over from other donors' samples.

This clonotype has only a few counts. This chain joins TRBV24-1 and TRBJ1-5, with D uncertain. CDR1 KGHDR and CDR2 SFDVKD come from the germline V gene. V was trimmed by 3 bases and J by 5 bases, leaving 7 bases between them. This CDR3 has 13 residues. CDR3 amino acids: CATSDPGDQPQHF. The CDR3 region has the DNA TGTGCCACCAGTGATCCGGGCGATCAGCCCCAGCATTTT.

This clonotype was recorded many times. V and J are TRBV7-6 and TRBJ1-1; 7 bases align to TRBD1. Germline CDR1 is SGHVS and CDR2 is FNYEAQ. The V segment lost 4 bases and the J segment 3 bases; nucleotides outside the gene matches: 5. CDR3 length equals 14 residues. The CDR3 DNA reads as TGTGCCAGCAGCTGGGGACAGTTGGACACTGAAGCTTTCTTT. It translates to CASSWGQLDTEAFF. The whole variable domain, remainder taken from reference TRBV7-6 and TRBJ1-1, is GAGVSQSPRYKVTKRGQDVALRCDPISGHVSLYWYRQALGQGPEFLTYFNYEAQQDKSGLPNDRFSAERPEGSISTLTIQRTEQRDSAMYRCASSWGQLDTEAFFGQGTRLTVV.

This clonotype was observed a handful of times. The CDR3, as DNA: TGTGCTAGTGGTTTGCCCCCTAGCGGGGGCCACCCCACAGATACGCAGTATTTT. It specifies CASGLPPSGGHPTDTQYF. The chain is built from TRBV12-5 and TRBJ2-3, with 10 nucleotides matching TRBD2. The CDR3 has 18 residues. Germline-derived CDR1 and CDR2 are LGHNT and FRNRAP. The J segment lost 2 bases and the V segment lost 2 bases, leaving 10 bases of the junction unmatched.

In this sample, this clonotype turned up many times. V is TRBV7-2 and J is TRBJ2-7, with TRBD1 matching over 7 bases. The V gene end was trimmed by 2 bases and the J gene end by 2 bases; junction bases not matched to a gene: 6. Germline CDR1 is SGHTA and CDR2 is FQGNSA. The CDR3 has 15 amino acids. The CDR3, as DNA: TGTGCCAGCAGCTTAATGGGGACAGACACCTACGAGCAGTACTTC. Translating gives CASSLMGTDTYEQYF. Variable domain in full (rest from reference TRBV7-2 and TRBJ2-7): GAGVSQSPSNKVTEKGKDVELRCDPISGHTALYWYRQSLGQGLEFLIYFQGNSAPDKSGLPSDRFSAERTGGSVSTLTIQRTQQEDSAVYLCASSLMGTDTYEQYFGPGTRLTVT.

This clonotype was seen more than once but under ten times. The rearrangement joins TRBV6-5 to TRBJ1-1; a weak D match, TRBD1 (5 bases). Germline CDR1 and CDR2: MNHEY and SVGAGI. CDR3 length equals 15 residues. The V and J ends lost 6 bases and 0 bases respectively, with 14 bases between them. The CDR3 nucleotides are TGTGCCAGCAGCAGCCATTGGGGGATGAACACTGAAGCTTTCTTT. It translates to CASSSHWGMNTEAFF.

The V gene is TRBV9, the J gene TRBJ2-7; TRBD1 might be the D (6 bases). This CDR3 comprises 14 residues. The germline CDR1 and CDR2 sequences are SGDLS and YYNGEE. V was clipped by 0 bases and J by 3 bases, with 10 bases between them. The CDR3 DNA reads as TGTGCCAGCAGCGTAGAGGGACATGTCTACGAGCAGTACTTC. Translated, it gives CASSVEGHVYEQYF.

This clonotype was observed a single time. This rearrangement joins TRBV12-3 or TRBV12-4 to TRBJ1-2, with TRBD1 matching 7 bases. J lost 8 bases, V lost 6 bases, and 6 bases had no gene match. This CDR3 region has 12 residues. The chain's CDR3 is CASRPNRGGYTF. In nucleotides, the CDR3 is TGTGCCAGCAGACCCAACAGGGGCGGCTACACCTTC.

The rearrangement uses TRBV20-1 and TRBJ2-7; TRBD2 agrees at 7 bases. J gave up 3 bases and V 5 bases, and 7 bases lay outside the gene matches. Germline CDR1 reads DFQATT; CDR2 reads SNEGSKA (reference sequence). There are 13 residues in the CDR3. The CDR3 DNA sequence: TGCAGTGCTTCCCGGGACTACTTCTACGAGCAGTACTTC. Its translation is CSASRDYFYEQYF.